This TCR beta chain derives from a study of neurological immune-mediated disorders. Every sequencing run generated in excess of 160 million TCR-beta sequences. These sequences covered 15-18 subjects. TCRdb reanalysed the 5' RACE reads using MiXCR and keeps one entry per CDR3 protein. The sample holds about 18,000 distinct CDR3 sequences, 14% seen once. This clonotype was seen many times. Germline V CDR1 and CDR2: SGDLS, YYNGEE. The CDR3 covers 15 residues. Trimming took 4 bases from V and 0 from J; bases not matched to a gene: 6. The specimen was CD4+ T cells from blood. J is TRBJ1-2 and V is TRBV9; TRBD1 matches 7 bases. This TCR was recovered from a woman aged 55-75 years with HTLV-1-associated myelopathy (HAM/TSP). The CDR3 region has the DNA TGTGCCAGCAGCAGTCAACAGGGGTCTAACTATGGCTACACCTTC. It encodes CASSSQQGSNYGYTF. The full variable domain, with the rest looked up from reference TRBV9 and TRBJ1-2, is DSGVTQTPKHLITATGQRVTLRCSPRSGDLSVYWYQQSLDQGLQFLIQYYNGEERAKGNILERFSAQQFPDLHSELNLSSLELGDSALYFCASSSQQGSNYGYTFGSGTRLTVV.